This T cell receptor beta chain was retrieved from a study of identical twins. One entry per CDR3 protein, called by TCRdb with MiXCR from the 5' RACE reads. The sample has hundreds of thousands of distinct CDR3 sequences; over 11% are singletons. The CDR3 is made up of 16 amino acids. With 5 bases clipped from V and 8 bases from J, the junction kept 13 bases outside the gene matches. This clonotype came up a few times. Material: memory (CD45RO+) T cells sorted from blood. The sequence came from a woman aged 18-35 years in good health. The rearrangement joins TRBV12-3 or TRBV12-4 to TRBJ2-4; 9 nucleotides align to TRBD1. CDR3 nucleotides: TGTGCCAGCAGTAAGACAGGGGGGAATGTTCTGGACATTCAGTACTTC. This translates into CASSKTGGNVLDIQYF.